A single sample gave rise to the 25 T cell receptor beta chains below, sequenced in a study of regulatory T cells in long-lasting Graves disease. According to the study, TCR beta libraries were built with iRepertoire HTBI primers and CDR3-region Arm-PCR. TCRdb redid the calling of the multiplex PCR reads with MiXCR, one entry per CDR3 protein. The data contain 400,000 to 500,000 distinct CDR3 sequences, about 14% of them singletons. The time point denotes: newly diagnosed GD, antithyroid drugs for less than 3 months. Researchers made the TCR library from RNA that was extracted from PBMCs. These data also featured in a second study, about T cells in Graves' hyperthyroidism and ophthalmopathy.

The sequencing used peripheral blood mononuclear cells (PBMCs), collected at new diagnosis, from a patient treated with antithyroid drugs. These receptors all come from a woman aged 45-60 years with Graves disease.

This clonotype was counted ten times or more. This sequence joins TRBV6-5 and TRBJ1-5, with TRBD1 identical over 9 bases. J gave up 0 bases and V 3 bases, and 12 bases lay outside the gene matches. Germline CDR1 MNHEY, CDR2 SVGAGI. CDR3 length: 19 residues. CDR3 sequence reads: CASSYYLGDREYSNQPQHF. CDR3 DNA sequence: TGTGCCAGCAGTTATTATCTCGGGGACAGGGAGTATAGCAATCAGCCCCAGCATTTT.

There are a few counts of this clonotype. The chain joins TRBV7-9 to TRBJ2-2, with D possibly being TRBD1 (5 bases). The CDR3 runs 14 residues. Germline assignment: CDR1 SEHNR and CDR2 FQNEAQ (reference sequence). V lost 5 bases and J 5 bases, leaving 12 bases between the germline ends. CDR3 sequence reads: CASSKGRFTGELFF. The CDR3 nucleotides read TGTGCCAGCAGCAAGGGGCGATTTACCGGGGAGCTGTTTTTT.

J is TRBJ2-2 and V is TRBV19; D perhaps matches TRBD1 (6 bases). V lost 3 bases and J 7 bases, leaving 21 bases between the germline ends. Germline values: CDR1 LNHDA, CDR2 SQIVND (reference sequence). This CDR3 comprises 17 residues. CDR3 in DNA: TGTGCCAGTAGTATCCCTAACAGGGCTCTATCAGGCGGGGAGCTGTTTTTT. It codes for CASSIPNRALSGGELFF.

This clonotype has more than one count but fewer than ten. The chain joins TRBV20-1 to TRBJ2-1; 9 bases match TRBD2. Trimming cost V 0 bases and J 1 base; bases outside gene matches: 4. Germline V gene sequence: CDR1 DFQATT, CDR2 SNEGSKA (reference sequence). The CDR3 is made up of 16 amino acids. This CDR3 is CSARDFLAGSYNEQFF. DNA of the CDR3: TGCAGTGCTAGAGATTTTCTAGCGGGATCCTACAATGAGCAGTTCTTC.

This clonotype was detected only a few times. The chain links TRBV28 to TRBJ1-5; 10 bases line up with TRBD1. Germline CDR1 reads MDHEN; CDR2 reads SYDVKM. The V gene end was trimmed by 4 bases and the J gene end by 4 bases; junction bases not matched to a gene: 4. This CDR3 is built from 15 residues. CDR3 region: CASSWADRGNQPQHF. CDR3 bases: TGTGCCAGCAGTTGGGCGGACAGGGGGAATCAGCCCCAGCATTTT.

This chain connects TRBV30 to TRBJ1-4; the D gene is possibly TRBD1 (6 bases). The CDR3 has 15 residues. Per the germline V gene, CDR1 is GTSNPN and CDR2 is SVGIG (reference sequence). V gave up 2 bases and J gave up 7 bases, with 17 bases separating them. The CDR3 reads CAWSTTGKGSEKLFF. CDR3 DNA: TGTGCCTGGAGTACCACAGGGAAGGGGAGTGAAAAACTGTTTTTT.

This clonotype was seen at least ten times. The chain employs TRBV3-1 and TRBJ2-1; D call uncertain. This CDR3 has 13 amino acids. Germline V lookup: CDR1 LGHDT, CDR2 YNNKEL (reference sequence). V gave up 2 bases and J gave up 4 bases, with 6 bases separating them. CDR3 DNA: TGTGCCAGCAGCCAATCGGCTTACAATGAGCAGTTCTTC. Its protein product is CASSQSAYNEQFF.

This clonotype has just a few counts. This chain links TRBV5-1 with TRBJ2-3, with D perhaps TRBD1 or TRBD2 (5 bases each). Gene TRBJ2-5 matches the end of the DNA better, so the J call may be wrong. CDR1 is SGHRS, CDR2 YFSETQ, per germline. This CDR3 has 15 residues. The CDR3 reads CASSLEARAGETQYF. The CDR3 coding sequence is TGCGCCAGCAGCTTGGAGGCCAGGGCGGGAGAGACCCAGTACTTC.

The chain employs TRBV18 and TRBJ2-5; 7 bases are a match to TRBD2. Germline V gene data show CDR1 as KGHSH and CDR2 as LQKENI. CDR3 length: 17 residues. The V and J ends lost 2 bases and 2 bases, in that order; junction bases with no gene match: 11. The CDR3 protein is CASSPSADWTRQETQYF. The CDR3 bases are TGTGCCAGCTCACCATCAGCAGATTGGACTAGACAAGAGACCCAGTACTTC. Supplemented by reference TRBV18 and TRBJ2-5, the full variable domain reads NAGVMQNPRHLVRRRGQEARLRCSPMKGHSHVYWYRQLPEEGLKFMVYLQKENIIDESGMPKERFSAEFPKEGPSILRIQQVVRGDSAAYFCASSPSADWTRQETQYFGPGTRLLVL.

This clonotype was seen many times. The CDR3: CASSFSPRGSDEQYF. For the CDR3, the DNA is TGTGCCAGCAGTTTCAGCCCCCGGGGTAGTGACGAGCAGTACTTC. This rearrangement joins TRBV12-3 or TRBV12-4 to TRBJ2-7; maybe TRBD2 (5 bases). This CDR3 contains 15 residues. V was clipped by 3 bases and J by 5 bases, with 17 bases between them.

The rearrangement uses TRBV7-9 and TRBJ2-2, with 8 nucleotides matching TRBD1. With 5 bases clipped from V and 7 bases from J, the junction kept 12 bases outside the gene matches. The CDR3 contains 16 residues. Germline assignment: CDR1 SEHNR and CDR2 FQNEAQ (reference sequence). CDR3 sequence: CASSPARAGGIGELFF. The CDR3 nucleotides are TGTGCCAGCAGCCCCGCTCGGGCAGGGGGCATCGGGGAGCTGTTTTTT.

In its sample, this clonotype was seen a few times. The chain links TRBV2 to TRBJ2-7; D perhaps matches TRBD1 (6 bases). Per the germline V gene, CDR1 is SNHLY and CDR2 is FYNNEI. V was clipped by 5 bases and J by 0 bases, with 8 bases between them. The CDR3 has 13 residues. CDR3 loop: CASSRDNSYEQYF. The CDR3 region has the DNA TGTGCCAGCAGTCGGGACAACTCCTACGAGCAGTACTTC.

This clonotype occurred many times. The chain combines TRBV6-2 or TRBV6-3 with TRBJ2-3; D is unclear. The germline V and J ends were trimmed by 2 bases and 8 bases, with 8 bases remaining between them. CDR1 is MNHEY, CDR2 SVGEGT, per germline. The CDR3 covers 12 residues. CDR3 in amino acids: CASSYDGSTQYF. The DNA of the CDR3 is TGTGCCAGCAGTTACGACGGTAGTACGCAGTATTTT.

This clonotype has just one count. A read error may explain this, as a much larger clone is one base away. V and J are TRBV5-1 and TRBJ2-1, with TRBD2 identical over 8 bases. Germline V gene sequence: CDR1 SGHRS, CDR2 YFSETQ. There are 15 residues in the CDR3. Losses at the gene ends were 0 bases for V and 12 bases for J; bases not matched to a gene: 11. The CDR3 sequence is CASSLGQRERDGQFF. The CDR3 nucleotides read TGCGCCAGCAGCTTGGGCCAGCGGGAGCGGGATGGGCAGTTCTTC.

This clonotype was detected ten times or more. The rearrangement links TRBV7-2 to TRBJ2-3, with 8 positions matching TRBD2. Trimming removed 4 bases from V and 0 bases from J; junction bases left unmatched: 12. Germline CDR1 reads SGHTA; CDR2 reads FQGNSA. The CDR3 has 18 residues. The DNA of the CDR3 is TGTGCCAGCAGCTCCGGGAGGGCCCGCCAACCCAGCACAGATACGCAGTATTTT. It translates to CASSSGRARQPSTDTQYF. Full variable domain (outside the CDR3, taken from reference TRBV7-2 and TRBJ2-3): GAGVSQSPSNKVTEKGKDVELRCDPISGHTALYWYRQSLGQGLEFLIYFQGNSAPDKSGLPSDRFSAERTGGSVSTLTIQRTQQEDSAVYLCASSSGRARQPSTDTQYFGPGTRLTVL.

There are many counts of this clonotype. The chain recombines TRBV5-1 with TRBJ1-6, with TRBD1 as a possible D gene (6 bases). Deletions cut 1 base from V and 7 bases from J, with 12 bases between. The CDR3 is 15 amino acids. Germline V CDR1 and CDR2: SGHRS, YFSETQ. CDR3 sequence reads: CASSLLDRQNSPLHF. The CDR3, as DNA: TGCGCCAGCAGCTTGTTGGACAGACAAAATTCACCCCTCCACTTT.

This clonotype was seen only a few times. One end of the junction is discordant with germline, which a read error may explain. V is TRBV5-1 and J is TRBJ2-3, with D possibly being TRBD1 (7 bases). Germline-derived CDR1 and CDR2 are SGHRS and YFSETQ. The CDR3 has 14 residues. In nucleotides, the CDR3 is TGCGCCAGCAGCTTGGAAGGGGGCGGGACTGAATCTTTCTTT. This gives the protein CASSLEGGGTESFF.

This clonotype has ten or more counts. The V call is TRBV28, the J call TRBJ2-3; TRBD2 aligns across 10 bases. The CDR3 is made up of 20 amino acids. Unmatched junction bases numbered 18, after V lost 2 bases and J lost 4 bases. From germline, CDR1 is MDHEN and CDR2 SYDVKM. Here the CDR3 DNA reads TGTGCCAGCAGTTTACACTGGACTATCCGGACTAGCGGCAGCGCAGATACGCAGTATTTT. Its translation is CASSLHWTIRTSGSADTQYF. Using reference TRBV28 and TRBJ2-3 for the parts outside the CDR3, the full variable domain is DVKVTQSSRYLVKRTGEKVFLECVQDMDHENMFWYRQDPGLGLRLIYFSYDVKMKEKGDIPEGYSVSREKKERFSLILESASTNQTSMYLCASSLHWTIRTSGSADTQYFGPGTRLTVL.

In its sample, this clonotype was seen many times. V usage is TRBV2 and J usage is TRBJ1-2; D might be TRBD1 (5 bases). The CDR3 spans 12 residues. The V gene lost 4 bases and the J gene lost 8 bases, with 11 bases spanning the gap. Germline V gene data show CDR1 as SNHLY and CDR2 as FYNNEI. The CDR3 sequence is CASSVVGDGYTF. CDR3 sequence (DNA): TGTGCCAGCAGTGTCGTAGGGGACGGCTACACCTTC.

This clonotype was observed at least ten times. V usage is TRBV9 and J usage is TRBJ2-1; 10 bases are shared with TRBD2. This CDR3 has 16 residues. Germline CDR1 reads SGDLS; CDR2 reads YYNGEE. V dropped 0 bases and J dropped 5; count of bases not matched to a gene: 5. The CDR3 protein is CASSVVGAGGNNEQFF. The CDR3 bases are TGTGCCAGCAGCGTAGTGGGAGCGGGAGGGAACAATGAGCAGTTCTTC.

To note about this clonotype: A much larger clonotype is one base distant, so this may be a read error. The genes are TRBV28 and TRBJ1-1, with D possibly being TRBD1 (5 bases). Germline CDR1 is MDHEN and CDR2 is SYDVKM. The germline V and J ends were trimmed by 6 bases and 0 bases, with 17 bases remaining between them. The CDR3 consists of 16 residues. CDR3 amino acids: CASRATERGMNTEAFF. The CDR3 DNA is TGTGCCAGCAGAGCGACAGAGAGGGGCATGAACACTGAAGCTTTCTTT.

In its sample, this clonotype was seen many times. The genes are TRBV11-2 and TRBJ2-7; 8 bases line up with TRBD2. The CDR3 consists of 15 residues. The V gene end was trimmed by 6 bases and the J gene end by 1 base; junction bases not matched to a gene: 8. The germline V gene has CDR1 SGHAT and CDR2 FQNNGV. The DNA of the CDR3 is TGTGCCAGCAGTCCAGCGGGAGTCCCATCCTACGAGCAGTACTTC. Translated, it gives CASSPAGVPSYEQYF.

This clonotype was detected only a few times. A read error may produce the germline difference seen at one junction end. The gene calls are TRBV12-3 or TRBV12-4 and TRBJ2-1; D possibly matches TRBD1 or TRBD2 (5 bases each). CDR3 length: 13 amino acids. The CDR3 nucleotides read TGTGCCAGCAGTTGGGACGTTTACAATGAGCAGTCCTTC. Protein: CASSWDVYNEQSF.

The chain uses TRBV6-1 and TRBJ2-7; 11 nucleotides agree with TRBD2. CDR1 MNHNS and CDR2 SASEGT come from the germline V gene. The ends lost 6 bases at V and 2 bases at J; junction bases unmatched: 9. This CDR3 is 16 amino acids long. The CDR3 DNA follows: TGTGCCAGCAGGCTCGTAGCGGGAGGGCCTCCCTACGAGCAGTACTTC. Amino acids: CASRLVAGGPPYEQYF.

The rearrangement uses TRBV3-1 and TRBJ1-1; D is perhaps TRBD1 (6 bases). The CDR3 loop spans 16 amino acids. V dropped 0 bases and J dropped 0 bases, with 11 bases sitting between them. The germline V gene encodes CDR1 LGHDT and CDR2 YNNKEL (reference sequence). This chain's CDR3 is CASSQDFTGMNTEAFF. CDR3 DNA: TGTGCCAGCAGCCAAGATTTTACAGGGATGAACACTGAAGCTTTCTTT.